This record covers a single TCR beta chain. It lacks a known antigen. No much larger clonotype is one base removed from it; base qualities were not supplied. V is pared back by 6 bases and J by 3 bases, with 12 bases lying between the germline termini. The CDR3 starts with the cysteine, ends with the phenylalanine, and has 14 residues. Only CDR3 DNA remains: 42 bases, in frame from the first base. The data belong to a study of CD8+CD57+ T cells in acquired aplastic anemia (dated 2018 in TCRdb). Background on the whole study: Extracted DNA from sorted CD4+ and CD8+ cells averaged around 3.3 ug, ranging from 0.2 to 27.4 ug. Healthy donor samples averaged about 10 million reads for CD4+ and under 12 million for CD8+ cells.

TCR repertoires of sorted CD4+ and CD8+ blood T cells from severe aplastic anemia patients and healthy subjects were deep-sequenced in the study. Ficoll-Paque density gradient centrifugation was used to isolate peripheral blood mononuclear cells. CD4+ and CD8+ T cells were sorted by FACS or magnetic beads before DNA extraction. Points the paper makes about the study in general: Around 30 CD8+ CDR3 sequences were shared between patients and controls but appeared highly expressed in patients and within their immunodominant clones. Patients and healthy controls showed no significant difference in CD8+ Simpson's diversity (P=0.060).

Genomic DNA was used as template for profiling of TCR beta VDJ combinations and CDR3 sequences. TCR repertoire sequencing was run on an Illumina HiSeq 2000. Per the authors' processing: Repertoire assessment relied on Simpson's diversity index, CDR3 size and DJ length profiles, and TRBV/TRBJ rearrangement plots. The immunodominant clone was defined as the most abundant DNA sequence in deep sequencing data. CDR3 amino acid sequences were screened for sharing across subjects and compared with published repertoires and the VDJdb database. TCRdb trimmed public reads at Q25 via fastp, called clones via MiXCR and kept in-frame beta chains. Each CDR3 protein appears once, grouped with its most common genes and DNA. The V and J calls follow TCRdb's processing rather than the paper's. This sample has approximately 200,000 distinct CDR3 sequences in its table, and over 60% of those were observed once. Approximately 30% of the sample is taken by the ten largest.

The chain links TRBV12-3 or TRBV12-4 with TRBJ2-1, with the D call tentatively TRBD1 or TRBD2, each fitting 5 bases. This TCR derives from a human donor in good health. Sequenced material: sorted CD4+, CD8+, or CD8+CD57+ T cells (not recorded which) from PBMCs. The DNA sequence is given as TGTGCCAGCAGGAGAGAGGGGATCTACAATGAGCAGTTCTTC. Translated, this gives CASRREGIYNEQFF.